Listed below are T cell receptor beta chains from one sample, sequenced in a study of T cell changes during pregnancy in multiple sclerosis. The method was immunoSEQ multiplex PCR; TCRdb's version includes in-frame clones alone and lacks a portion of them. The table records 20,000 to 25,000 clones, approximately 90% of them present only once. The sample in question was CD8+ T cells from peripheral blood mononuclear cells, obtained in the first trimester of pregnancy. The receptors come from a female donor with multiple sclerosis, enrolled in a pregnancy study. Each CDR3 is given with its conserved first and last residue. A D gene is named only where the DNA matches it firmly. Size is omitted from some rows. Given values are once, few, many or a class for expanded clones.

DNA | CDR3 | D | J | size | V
TGTGCCAGCAGCTTACTGGGGGCGACTAACTATGGCTACACCTTC | CASSLLGATNYGYTF | . | TRBJ1-2 | . | TRBV11-2
TGTGCCAGCAGTGGAGAGGAGGTCACTGAAGCTTTCTTT | CASSGEEVTEAFF | . | TRBJ1-1 | few | TRBV6-1
TGTGCCAGCAGCTTAGCTAGCGGGGGGGGAGATACGCAGTATTTT | CASSLASGGGDTQYF | TRBD2 | TRBJ2-3 | medium-sized | TRBV7-2
TGTGCCAGCAGCGGAGGCACCGGGGAGCTGTTTTTT | CASSGGTGELFF | . | TRBJ2-2 | . | TRBV9
TGTGCCATCAGTGAGCTCGGGGGAGTGAACACTGAAGCTTTCTTT | CAISELGGVNTEAFF | . | TRBJ1-1 | . | TRBV10-3
TGTGCCAGCAGTGATAGCCTTCACAATGAGCAGTTCTTC | CASSDSLHNEQFF | . | TRBJ2-1 | . | TRBV27
TGCAGCGTTGAAGGTGGGACAGGGGGCGGTGAAAAACTGTTTTTT | CSVEGGTGGGEKLFF | TRBD1 | TRBJ1-4 | . | TRBV29-1
TGTGCCAGCAGTTCGCGCGGGATTACTACTAATGAGCAGTTCTTC | CASSSRGITTNEQFF | . | TRBJ2-1 | . | TRBV27
TGTGCCAGCAGCTTAACCCGGCGGGGAGGAAACACCATATATTTT | CASSLTRRGGNTIYF | . | TRBJ1-3 | . | TRBV7-2
TGTGCCAGCAGTTTAATTAGCGGTGAGCCCCCAGATACGCAGTATTTT | CASSLISGEPPDTQYF | . | TRBJ2-3 | . | TRBV28
TGTGCTAGCAGTCCCCTGGGGGGACTTGAAGCTTTCTTT | CASSPLGGLEAFF | . | TRBJ1-1 | once | TRBV7-7
TGTGCCAGTAGCTGGACAGCCGATAGCAATCAGCCCCAGCATTTT | CASSWTADSNQPQHF | . | TRBJ1-5 | . | TRBV19